A single TCR beta chain is shown here with its context. Its antigen is unknown. Only in-frame clones appear in the TCRdb table, and some are missing; sequencing was by immunoSEQ multiplex PCR. The table has about 79,000 clones, roughly 80% seen once. The trim removed 4 bases at V and 3 bases at J, leaving 4 bases unmatched. The CDR3 is made up of 15 amino acids. Per the germline V gene, CDR1 is SNHLY and CDR2 is FYNNEI. The data were obtained in a study of PD-1 blockade in mismatch repair-deficient tumors. Looking at the study overall: Patients had over ten mismatch repair-deficient cancer types and were previously treated and progressing.

Study outcomes and limitations: Rapid post-treatment expansion, then contraction, generally preceding radiologic response, marked tumor-resident clones.

The source is an adult with mismatch repair-deficient cancer. The material sequenced was peripheral blood, taken 44 weeks after starting pembrolizumab. The gene calls are TRBV2 and TRBJ2-4; 9 nucleotides align to TRBD1. CDR3 bases: TGTGCCAGCAGTGCACCGGGACAGGGCAAAAACATTCAGTACTTC. Translated: CASSAPGQGKNIQYF.